This T cell receptor (beta chain) was retrieved from a study of T-cell reconstitution after alpha-beta-depleted transplantation in children. Study conclusions and caveats: Where alpha-beta T cells came from about two months after transplant was reportedly several hundred expanded graft clones. The study traced high day-60 TCRbeta diversity in some patients to surviving recipient T cells and thymic progenitors. T-cell counts and diversity at one year following transplant were attributed mainly to newly produced T cells.

Researchers prepared the TCRbeta library using unique molecular identifiers, the study reports. In TCRdb, the PCR reads were re-called with MiXCR into one record per CDR3 protein. Among about 980,000 distinct CDR3 sequences listed, around 30% were seen once. Regarding this clonotype: Antigen unknown.

The length of the CDR3 is 16 residues. Trimming left V 0 bases short and J 3 bases short, with 14 bases between. Per the germline V gene, CDR1 is LGHNA and CDR2 is YSLEER. This sequence joins TRBV4-3 and TRBJ1-1; no firm D call. The clonotype originates from a boy under two years old who had a stem cell transplant for SCID, so the T cells may come from the graft donor. The source was PBMCs, mostly from graft donor cells, collected 360 days after TCRalphabeta/CD19-depleted stem cell transplant. The CDR3 protein is CASSQEVQPEDTEAFF. The CDR3 region has the DNA TGCGCCAGCAGCCAAGAGGTCCAGCCTGAGGACACTGAAGCTTTCTTT.